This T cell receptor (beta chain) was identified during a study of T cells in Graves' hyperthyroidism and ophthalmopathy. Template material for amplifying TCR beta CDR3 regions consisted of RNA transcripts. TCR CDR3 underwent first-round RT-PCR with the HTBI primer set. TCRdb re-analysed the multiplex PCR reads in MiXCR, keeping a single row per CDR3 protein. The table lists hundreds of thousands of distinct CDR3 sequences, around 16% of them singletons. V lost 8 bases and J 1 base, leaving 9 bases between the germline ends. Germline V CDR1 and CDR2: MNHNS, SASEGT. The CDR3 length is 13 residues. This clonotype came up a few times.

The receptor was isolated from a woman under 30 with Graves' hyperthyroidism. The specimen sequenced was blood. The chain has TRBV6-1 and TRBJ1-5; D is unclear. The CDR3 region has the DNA TGTGCCAGCGGGAGGGAGAGCAATCAGCCCCAGCATTTT. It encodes CASGRESNQPQHF.